Included here is one T cell receptor beta chain sequence, with context. Its antigen is unidentified. A junction end diverges from the germline sequence, so it may reflect a read error. This record belongs to a study of tumor and adjacent non-tumor tissue in lung cancer. Study-level findings and limits: Top 100 clones took a larger repertoire share in normal lung.

RNA was extracted from bulk tissue without any cell sorting. Newly diagnosed lung cancer patients had thoracic surgery in China, August–November 2014, without prior chemotherapy. The library came from three nested PCR rounds adapted from ARM-PCR protocols. TCRdb analysed the multiplex PCR reads with MiXCR anew, one entry per CDR3 protein. The sample has around 210,000 distinct CDR3 sequences, less than 80% seen once. What was sequenced was lung tumor tissue. The receptor was isolated from a man between 60 and 75 years old with non-small cell lung cancer.

The CDR3 loop reads CSARDGGAMSSPLLF. CDR3 bases: TGCAGTGCTAGAGATGGTGGGGCAATGAGCTCACCCCTCCTCTTT. The chain links TRBV20-1 to TRBJ1-6; D is possibly TRBD1 (5 bases). Germline V gene sequence: CDR1 DFQATT, CDR2 SNEGSKA (reference sequence). The CDR3 is 15 residues long.